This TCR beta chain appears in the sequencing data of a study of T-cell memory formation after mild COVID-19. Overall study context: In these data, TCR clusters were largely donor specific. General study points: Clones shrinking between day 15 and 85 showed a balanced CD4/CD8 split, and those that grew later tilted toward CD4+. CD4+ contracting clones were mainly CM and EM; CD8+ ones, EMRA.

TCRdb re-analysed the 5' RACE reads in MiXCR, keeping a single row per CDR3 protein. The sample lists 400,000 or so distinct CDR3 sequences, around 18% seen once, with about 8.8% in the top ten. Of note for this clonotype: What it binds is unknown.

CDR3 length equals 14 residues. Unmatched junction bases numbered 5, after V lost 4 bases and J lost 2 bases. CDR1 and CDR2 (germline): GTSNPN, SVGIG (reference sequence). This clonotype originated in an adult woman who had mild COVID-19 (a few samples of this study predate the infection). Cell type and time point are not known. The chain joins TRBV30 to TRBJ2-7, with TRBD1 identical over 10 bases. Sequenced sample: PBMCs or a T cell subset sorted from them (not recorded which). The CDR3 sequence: CAWNRDRGPYEQYF. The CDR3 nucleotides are TGTGCCTGGAACCGGGACAGGGGCCCCTACGAGCAGTACTTC. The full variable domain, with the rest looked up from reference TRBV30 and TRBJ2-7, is SQTIHQWPATLVQPVGSPLSLECTVEGTSNPNLYWYRQAAGRGLQLLFYSVGIGQISSEVPQNLSASRPQDRQFILSSKKLLLSDSGFYLCAWNRDRGPYEQYFGPGTRLTVT.